This TCR beta chain was identified in a study of cytomegalovirus exposure and HLA in healthy donors. In this sample, this clone turned up a few times. Its specificity is not known. Here immunoSEQ multiplex PCR was the method, and the copy in TCRdb shows in-frame clones only, minus some. The table has approximately 280,000 clones, 80% to 90% seen once. General study points: For cytomegalovirus status, the classifier reportedly gave diagnoses with high specificity and sensitivity. Subsequent analysis of the approximately 110 validation repertoires found a tendency for first-cohort TCR clusters to co-occur.

In germline, CDR1 is MGHRA, CDR2 YSYEKL. V lost 0 bases and J lost 2, with 14 bases in between. The CDR3 runs 17 residues. V usage is TRBV4-1 and J usage is TRBJ1-3; D remains unclear. This receptor was identified in a woman aged 18-29 years in good health and CMV-seronegative. Sequencing used PBMCs. The CDR3 sequence is CASSQDPANSPGNTIYF. CDR3 in DNA: TGCGCCAGCAGCCAAGACCCGGCGAACAGCCCTGGAAACACCATATATTTT.